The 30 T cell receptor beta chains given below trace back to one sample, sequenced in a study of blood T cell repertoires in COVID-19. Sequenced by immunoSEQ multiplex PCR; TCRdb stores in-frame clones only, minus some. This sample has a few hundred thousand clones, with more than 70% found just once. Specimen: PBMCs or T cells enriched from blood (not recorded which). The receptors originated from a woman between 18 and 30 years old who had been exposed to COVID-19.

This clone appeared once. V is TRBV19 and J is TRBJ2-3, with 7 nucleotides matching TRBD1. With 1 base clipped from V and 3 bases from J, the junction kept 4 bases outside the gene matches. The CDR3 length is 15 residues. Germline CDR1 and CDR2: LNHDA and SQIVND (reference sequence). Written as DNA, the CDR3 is TGTGCCAGTAGTATAGGGGCAGGGGGAACAGATACGCAGTATTTT. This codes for CASSIGAGGTDTQYF.

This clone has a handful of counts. CDR3 region: CASSLDRVPNYGYTF. In nucleotides, the CDR3 is TGTGCCAGCAGCTTGGACAGGGTTCCCAACTATGGCTACACCTTC. This rearrangement joins TRBV5-4 to TRBJ1-2, with D possibly being TRBD1 (6 bases). This CDR3 region has 15 residues. V lost 0 bases and J 2 bases, leaving 11 bases between the germline ends. Germline-derived CDR1 and CDR2 are SGHNT and YYREEE (reference sequence).

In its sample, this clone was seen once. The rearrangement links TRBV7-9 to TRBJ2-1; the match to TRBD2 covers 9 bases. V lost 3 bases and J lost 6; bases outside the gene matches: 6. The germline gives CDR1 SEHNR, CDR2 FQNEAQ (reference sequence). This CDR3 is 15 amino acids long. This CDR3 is CASSFAGGPGNEQFF. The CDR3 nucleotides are TGTGCCAGCAGCTTCGCGGGAGGGCCTGGCAATGAGCAGTTCTTC. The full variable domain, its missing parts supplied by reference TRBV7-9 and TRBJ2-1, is DTGVSQNPRHKITKRGQNVTFRCDPISEHNRLYWYRQTLGQGPEFLTYFQNEAQLEKSRLLSDRFSAERPKGSFSTLEIQRTEQGDSAMYLCASSFAGGPGNEQFFGPGTRLTVL.

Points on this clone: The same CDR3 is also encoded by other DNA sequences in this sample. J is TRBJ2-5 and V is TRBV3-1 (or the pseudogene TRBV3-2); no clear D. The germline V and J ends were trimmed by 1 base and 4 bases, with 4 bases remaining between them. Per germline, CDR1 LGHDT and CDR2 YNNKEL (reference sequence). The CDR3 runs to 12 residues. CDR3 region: CASSQVAETQYF. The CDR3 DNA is TGTGCCAGCAGCCAAGTGGCAGAGACCCAGTACTTC.

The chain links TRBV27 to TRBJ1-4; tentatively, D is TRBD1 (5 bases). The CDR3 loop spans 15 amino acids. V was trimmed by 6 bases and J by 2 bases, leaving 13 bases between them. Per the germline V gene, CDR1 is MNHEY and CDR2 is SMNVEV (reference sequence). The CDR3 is CASRPQGTTNEKLFF. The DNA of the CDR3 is TGTGCCAGCAGACCCCAGGGTACGACTAATGAAAAACTGTTTTTT. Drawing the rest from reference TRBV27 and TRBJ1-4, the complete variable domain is EAQVTQNPRYLITVTGKKLTVTCSQNMNHEYMSWYRQDPGLGLRQIYYSMNVEVTDKGDVPEGYKVSRKEKRNFPLILESPSPNQTSLYFCASRPQGTTNEKLFFGSGTQLSVL.

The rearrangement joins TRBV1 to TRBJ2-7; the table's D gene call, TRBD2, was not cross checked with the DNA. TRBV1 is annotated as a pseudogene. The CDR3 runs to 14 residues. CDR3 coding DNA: TGCACCAGCAGCCAAAGGGGGAGGGCGCGGGAGCAGTACTTC. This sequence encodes CTSSQRGRAREQYF.

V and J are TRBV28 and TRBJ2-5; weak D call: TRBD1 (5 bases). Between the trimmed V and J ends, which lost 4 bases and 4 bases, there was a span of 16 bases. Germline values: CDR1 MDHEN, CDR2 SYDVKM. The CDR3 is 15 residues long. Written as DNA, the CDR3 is TGTGCCAGCAGTTCATGGGGCCTCAGGGCAGAGACCCAGTACTTC. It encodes CASSSWGLRAETQYF.

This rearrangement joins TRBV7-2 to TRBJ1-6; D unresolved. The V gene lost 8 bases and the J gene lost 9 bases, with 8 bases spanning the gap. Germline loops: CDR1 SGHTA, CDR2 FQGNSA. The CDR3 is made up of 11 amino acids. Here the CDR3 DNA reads TGTGCCAGCCAGTCAAGTTCACCCCTCCACTTT. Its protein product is CASQSSSPLHF.

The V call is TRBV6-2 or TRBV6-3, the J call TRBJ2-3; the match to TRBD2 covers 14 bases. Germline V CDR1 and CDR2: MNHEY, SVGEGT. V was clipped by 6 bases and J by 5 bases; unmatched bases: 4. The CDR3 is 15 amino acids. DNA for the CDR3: TGTGCCAGCAGCCCTGGGACTAGCGGGGGAGATACGCAGTATTTT. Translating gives CASSPGTSGGDTQYF.

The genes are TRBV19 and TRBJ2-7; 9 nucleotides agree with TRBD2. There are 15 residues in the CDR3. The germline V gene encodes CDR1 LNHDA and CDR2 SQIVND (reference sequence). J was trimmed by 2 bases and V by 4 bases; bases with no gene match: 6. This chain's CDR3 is CASSNLAGVTYEQYF. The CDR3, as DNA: TGTGCCAGTAGTAATTTAGCGGGGGTCACCTACGAGCAGTACTTC.

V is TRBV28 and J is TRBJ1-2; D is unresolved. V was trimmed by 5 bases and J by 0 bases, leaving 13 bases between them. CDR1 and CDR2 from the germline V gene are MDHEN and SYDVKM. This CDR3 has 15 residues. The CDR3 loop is CASSVMGDANYGYTF. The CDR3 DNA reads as TGTGCCAGCAGTGTCATGGGCGATGCTAACTATGGCTACACCTTC.

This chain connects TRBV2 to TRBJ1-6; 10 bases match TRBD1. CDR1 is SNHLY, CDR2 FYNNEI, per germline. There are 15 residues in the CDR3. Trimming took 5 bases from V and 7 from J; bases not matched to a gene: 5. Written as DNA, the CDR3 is TGTGCCAGCAGTAACAGACAGGGGGCCAATTCACCCCTCCACTTT. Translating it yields CASSNRQGANSPLHF.

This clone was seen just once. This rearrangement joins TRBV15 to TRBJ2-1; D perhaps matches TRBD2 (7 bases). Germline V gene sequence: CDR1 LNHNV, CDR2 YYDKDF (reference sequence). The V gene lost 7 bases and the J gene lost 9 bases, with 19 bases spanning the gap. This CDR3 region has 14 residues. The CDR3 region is CATTPGLRGGEQFF. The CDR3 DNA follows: TGTGCCACCACCCCGGGACTACGAGGGGGTGAGCAGTTCTTC.

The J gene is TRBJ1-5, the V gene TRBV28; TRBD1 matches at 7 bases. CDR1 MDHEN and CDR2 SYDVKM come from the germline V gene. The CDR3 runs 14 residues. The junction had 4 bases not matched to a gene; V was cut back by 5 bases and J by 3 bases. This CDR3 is CASSNRGHNQPQHF. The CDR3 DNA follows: TGTGCCAGCAGTAACAGGGGCCACAATCAGCCCCAGCATTTT.

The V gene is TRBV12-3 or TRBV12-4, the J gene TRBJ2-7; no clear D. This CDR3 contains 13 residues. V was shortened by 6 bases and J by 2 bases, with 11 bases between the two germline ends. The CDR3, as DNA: TGTGCCAGCAGGCATTCAGGCGCCTACGAGCAGTACTTC. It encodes CASRHSGAYEQYF.

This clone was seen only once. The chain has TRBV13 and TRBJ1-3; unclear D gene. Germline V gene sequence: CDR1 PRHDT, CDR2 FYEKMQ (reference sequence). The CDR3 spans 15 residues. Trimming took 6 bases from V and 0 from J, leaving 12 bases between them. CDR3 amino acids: CASRYSGSSGNTIYF. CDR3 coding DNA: TGTGCCAGCAGGTACTCGGGGAGCTCTGGAAACACCATATATTTT.

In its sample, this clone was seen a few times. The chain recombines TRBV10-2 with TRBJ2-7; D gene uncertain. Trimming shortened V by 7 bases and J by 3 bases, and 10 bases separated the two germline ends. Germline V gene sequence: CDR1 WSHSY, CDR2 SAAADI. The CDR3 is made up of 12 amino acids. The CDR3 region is CASTHSLYEQYF. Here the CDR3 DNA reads TGCGCCAGCACGCACAGCCTCTACGAGCAGTACTTC.

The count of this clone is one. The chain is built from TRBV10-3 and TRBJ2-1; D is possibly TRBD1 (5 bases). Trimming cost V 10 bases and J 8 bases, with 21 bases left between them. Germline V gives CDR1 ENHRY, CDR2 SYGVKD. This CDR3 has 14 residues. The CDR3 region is CATLARPLGDEQFF. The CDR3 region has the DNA TGTGCCACCCTTGCAAGGCCTTTAGGGGATGAGCAGTTCTTC.

The CDR3: CASSSAGANVLTF. In DNA, the CDR3 is TGTGCCAGTAGCAGCGCTGGGGCCAACGTCCTGACTTTC. The chain joins TRBV19 to TRBJ2-6; the D is unclear. Germline V gives CDR1 LNHDA, CDR2 SQIVND (reference sequence). The CDR3 runs 13 residues. Trimming took off 6 bases at V and 2 bases at J, with 5 bases between the two ends.

The CDR3 DNA is TGTGCCAGCAGTCGACAGGGTGGTACGGGTGAGCAGTTCTTC. Its protein product is CASSRQGGTGEQFF. The rearrangement joins TRBV6-5 to TRBJ2-1; 7 positions agree with TRBD1. CDR1 is MNHEY, CDR2 SVGAGI, per germline. The CDR3 is 14 residues long. With 5 bases clipped from V and 9 bases from J, the junction kept 10 bases outside the gene matches.

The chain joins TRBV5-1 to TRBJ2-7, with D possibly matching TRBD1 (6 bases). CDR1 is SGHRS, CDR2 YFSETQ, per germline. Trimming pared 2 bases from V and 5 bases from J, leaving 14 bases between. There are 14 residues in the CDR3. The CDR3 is CASSLPGTFHEQYF. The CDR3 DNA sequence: TGCGCCAGCAGCTTACCCGGGACATTCCACGAGCAGTACTTC. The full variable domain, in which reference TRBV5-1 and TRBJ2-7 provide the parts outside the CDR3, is KAGVTQTPRYLIKTRGQQVTLSCSPISGHRSVSWYQQTPGQGLQFLFEYFSETQRNKGNFPGRFSGRQFSNSRSEMNVSTLELGDSALYLCASSLPGTFHEQYFGPGTRLTVT.

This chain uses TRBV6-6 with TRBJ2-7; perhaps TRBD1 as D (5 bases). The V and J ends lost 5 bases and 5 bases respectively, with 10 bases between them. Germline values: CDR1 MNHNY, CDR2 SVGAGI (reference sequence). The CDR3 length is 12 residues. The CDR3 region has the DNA TGTGCCAGCAGTCTCCTCAGGGACGAGCAGTACTTC. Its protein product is CASSLLRDEQYF.

DNA for the CDR3: TGTGCCAGCAGTGATGCAGGGTGGGGCAATCAGCCCCAGCATTTT. It yields the protein CASSDAGWGNQPQHF. This rearrangement joins TRBV6-1 to TRBJ1-5; tentative D call: TRBD1 (5 bases). The CDR3 spans 15 residues. Germline lookup yields CDR1 MNHNS and CDR2 SASEGT. V shed 3 bases and J shed 2 bases, with 11 bases lying between them.

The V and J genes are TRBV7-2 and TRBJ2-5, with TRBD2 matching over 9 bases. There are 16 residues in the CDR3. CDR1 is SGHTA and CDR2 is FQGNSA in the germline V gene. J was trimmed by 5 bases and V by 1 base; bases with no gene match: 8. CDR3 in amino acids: CASSLVSSGVGETQYF. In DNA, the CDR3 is TGTGCCAGCAGCTTAGTATCTAGCGGGGTTGGTGAGACCCAGTACTTC. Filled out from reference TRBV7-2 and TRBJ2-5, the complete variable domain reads GAGVSQSPSNKVTEKGKDVELRCDPISGHTALYWYRQSLGQGLEFLIYFQGNSAPDKSGLPSDRFSAERTGGSVSTLTIQRTQQEDSAVYLCASSLVSSGVGETQYFGPGTRLLVL.

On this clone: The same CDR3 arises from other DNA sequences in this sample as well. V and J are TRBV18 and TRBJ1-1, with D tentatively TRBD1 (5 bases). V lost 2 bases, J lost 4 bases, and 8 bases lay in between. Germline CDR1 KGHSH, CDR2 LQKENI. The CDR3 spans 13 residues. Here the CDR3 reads CASSPGQGTEAFF. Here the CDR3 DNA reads TGTGCCAGCTCACCAGGGCAGGGCACTGAAGCTTTCTTT.

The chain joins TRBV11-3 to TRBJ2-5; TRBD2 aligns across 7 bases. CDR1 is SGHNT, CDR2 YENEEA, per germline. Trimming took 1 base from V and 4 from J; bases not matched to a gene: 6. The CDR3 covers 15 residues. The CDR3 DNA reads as TGTGCCAGCAGCTTAGGTGCCGGGGGGATAGAGACCCAGTACTTC. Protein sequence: CASSLGAGGIETQYF.

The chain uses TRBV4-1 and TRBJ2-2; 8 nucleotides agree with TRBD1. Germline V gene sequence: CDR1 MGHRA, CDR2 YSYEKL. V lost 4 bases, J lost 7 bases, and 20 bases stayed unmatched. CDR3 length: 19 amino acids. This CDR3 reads CASSLLSPGTGVEGGELFF. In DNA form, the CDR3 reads TGCGCCAGCAGCCTGCTAAGCCCCGGGACAGGAGTAGAGGGCGGGGAGCTGTTTTTT.

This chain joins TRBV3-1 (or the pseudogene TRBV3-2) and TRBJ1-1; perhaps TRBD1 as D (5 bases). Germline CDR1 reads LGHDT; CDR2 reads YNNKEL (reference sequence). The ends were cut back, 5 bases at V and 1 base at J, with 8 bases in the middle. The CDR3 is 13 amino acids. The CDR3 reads CASSGQGNTEAFF. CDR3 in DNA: TGTGCCAGCAGCGGCCAGGGGAACACTGAAGCTTTCTTT.

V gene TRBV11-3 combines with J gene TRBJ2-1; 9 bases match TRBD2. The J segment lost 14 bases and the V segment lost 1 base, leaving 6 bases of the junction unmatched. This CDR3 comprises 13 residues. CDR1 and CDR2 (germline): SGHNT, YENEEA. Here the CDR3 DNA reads TGTGCCAGCAGCTTAGGGGGGACTAGCAGGAAGTTCTTC. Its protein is CASSLGGTSRKFF.

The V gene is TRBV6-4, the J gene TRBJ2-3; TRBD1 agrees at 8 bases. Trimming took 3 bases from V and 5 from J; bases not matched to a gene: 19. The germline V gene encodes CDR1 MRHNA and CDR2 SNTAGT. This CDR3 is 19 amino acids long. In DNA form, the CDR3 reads TGTGCCAGCAGTGAAAAAACACATGGACAGGGCAGCACTAGAGATACGCAGTATTTT. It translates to CASSEKTHGQGSTRDTQYF.